This TCR beta chain derives from a study of blood T cell repertoires in COVID-19. Study background: Acute and convalescent COVID-19 samples came from the United States, Italy and Spain. PBMCs, B-cell-depleted T cells, or T cells were the source of the cDNA or gDNA that made up the material.

Source study methods: Estimation of nucleated cell counts was performed using reference gene primer amplification. Assay: immunoSEQ multiplex PCR; the TCRdb copy retains only in-frame clones and omits some. D and trimming were read from the DNA, whereas the V and J calls and clone size are those reported in that table. The table records approximately 230,000 clones, around 80% of them present only once. Trimming took 0 bases from V and 2 from J; bases not matched to a gene: 3. The germline V gene encodes CDR1 MNHEY and CDR2 SVGAGI. The CDR3 extends over 16 amino acids. This chain links TRBV6-5 with TRBJ2-7; TRBD2 matches at 11 bases. The sequenced material came from peripheral blood. The sequence was obtained from an elderly man with acute or convalescent COVID-19. The CDR3 DNA is TGTGCCAGCAGTTACTCGGGGACTAGCGGAACCTACGAGCAGTACTTC. Its protein is CASSYSGTSGTYEQYF.